The 4 T cell receptor beta chains in this list originate from one sample, sequenced in a study of cytomegalovirus exposure and HLA in healthy donors (dated by TCRdb to the late 2010s). Receptors were amplified or captured by the immunoSEQ multiplex PCR assay. A mixture of 60 forward primers for TCR Vbeta segments and 13 reverse primers for TCR Jbeta segments was used in the multiplex PCR. TCRdb holds this immuneACCESS table with in-frame rearrangements only. Some clones are missing; in checked studies, unresolved V genes explain under half, and the rest has no known cause. The sample data list some 90,000 clones, and 80% to 90% of these were observed just once. Approximately 1.3% of the sample is in the top ten clones. Sequenced sample: PBMCs. The receptors here all came from a man aged 40-55 years in good health and CMV-seronegative.

The J gene is TRBJ2-2, the V gene TRBV5-1; perhaps TRBD1 as D (5 bases). Trimming took off 0 bases at V and 7 bases at J, with 10 bases between the two ends. Germline values: CDR1 SGHRS, CDR2 YFSETQ. The CDR3 has 14 amino acids. In nucleotides, the CDR3 is TGCGCCAGCAGCTTGGGGCAGGGCGGCGGGGAGCTGTTTTTT. Its translation is CASSLGQGGGELFF.

The chain carries TRBV27 and TRBJ2-2; TRBD1 aligns across 12 bases. V lost 6 bases to trimming and J lost 4 bases; unmatched junction nucleotides: 6. Germline CDR1 and CDR2: MNHEY and SMNVEV (reference sequence). The CDR3 contains 16 residues. Here the CDR3 DNA reads TGTGCCAGCAGGCGGGGACAGGGGGCGTCCACCGGGGAGCTGTTTTTT. Translated: CASRRGQGASTGELFF.

The gene calls are TRBV29-1 and TRBJ1-1, with 8 bases identical to TRBD1. The germline gives CDR1 SQVTM, CDR2 ANQGSEA. V gave up 6 bases and J gave up 0 bases; unmatched junction bases: 9. The CDR3 length is 15 residues. The CDR3 bases are TGCAGCGTCCGTGGACAGGGACCAATGAACACTGAAGCTTTCTTT. Residues: CSVRGQGPMNTEAFF.

V usage is TRBV7-2 and J usage is TRBJ1-4; D is perhaps TRBD1 (5 bases). V shed 6 bases and J shed 3 bases, with 5 bases lying between them. Germline loops: CDR1 SGHTA, CDR2 FQGNSA. This CDR3 contains 12 residues. CDR3 in DNA: TGTGCCAGCAGGACAGCTAATGAAAAACTGTTTTTT. This encodes CASRTANEKLFF.